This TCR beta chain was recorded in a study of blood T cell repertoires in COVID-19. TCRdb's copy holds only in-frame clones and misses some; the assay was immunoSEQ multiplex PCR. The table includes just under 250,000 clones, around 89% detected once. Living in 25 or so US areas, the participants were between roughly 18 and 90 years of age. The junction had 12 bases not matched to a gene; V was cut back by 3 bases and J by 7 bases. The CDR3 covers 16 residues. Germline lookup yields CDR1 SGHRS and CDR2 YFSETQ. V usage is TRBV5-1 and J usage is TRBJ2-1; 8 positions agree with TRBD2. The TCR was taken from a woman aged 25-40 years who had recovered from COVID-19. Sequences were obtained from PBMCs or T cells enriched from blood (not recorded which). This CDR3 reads CASSSTGTRLLNEQFF. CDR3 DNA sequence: TGCGCCAGCAGCTCGACTGGGACTAGGCTTTTGAATGAGCAGTTCTTC.